These 23 T cell receptor beta chains came from one sample sequenced in a study of blood T cell repertoires in COVID-19. TCRdb keeps only in-frame clones here, not all; method: immunoSEQ multiplex PCR. In the table there are 150,000 or so clones, about 85% of which are singletons. Sequenced input: peripheral blood. Receptors originate from a human donor with acute or convalescent COVID-19. The donor label of this sample is uncertain.

The gene calls are TRBV6-2 or TRBV6-3 and TRBJ1-3; D ambiguous. Germline V lookup: CDR1 MNHEY, CDR2 SVGEGT. CDR3 length: 16 residues. The V end was cut by 6 bases, the J end by 4 bases, with 19 bases between. Here the CDR3 reads CASSPAIGGRGNTIYF. CDR3 sequence (DNA): TGTGCCAGCAGCCCTGCCATCGGAGGGCGAGGAAACACCATATATTTT.

CDR3: CASSPAGGNYGYTF. DNA for the CDR3: TGTGCCAGCAGCCCTGCGGGAGGCAACTATGGCTACACCTTC. The chain couples TRBV7-7 to TRBJ1-2; D is uncertain. V lost 5 bases, J lost 2 bases, and 12 bases lay in between. The CDR3 has 14 residues. Looked up from germline, CDR1 is SSHAT and CDR2 is FNYEAQ (reference sequence).

This chain uses TRBV28 with TRBJ1-1; TRBD1 matches at 7 bases. The CDR3 is 16 amino acids. The trim removed 3 bases at V and 4 bases at J, leaving 11 bases unmatched. The germline CDR1 and CDR2 sequences are MDHEN and SYDVKM. In DNA form, the CDR3 reads TGTGCCAGCAGTTTCTCTCGACAGGGATGGAGCACTGAAGCTTTCTTT. Translating it yields CASSFSRQGWSTEAFF.

The J gene is TRBJ1-6, the V gene TRBV6-5; the D gene is possibly TRBD1 (5 bases). The V gene's germline CDR1 is MNHEY and CDR2 SVGAGI. The CDR3 has 13 residues. The V and J ends lost 8 bases and 9 bases respectively, with 14 bases between them. In nucleotides, the CDR3 is TGTGCCAGCGCCGATCCCGGGGGTTCACCCCTCCACTTT. It encodes CASADPGGSPLHF.

This clone was observed a single time. V usage is TRBV27 and J usage is TRBJ2-7; 8 bases are shared with TRBD1. Germline loops: CDR1 MNHEY, CDR2 SMNVEV (reference sequence). CDR3 size: 14 residues. The trim removed 6 bases at V and 6 bases at J, leaving 10 bases unmatched. The CDR3 sequence is CASSSDRGFAEQYF. In DNA form, the CDR3 reads TGTGCCAGCAGCTCCGACAGGGGTTTCGCCGAGCAGTACTTC.

This chain links TRBV27 with TRBJ1-2, with TRBD1 matching over 9 bases. Germline values: CDR1 MNHEY, CDR2 SMNVEV (reference sequence). Losses at the gene ends were 7 bases for V and 0 bases for J; bases not matched to a gene: 12. The CDR3 has 17 residues. CDR3 sequence (DNA): TGTGCCAGCACTTCCACCGGGACAGGGACCTCTAACTATGGCTACACCTTC. It codes for CASTSTGTGTSNYGYTF.

This clone was seen a handful of times. In DNA form, the CDR3 reads TGTGCCACCAGCTTACAGGTAGGGATAACTATGAACACTGAAGCTTTCTTT. This translates into CATSLQVGITMNTEAFF. The V and J genes are TRBV15 and TRBJ1-1, with D tentatively TRBD1 (5 bases). The CDR3 runs 17 residues. Trimming pared 5 bases from V and 0 bases from J, leaving 19 bases between. The germline V gene has CDR1 LNHNV and CDR2 YYDKDF (reference sequence).

J is TRBJ1-2 and V is TRBV19; 8 nucleotides agree with TRBD1. The CDR3 consists of 23 residues. V lost 10 bases to trimming and J lost 4 bases; unmatched junction nucleotides: 38. The V gene's germline CDR1 is LNHDA and CDR2 SQIVND (reference sequence). This chain's CDR3 is CATKASGPARTGLPGPGSYGYTF. CDR3 bases: TGTGCCACTAAGGCCAGCGGCCCAGCCAGGACAGGGCTGCCTGGGCCCGGTTCCTATGGCTACACCTTC.

This chain links TRBV3-1 (or the pseudogene TRBV3-2) with TRBJ2-2; TRBD1 matches 10 bases. The length of the CDR3 is 17 residues. The V gene's germline CDR1 is LGHDT and CDR2 YNNKEL (reference sequence). The V and J ends lost 5 bases and 4 bases, in that order; junction bases with no gene match: 10. For the CDR3, the DNA is TGTGCCAGCAGCAGGGACCGACAGGGGGCGGTCACCGGGGAGCTGTTTTTT. It yields the protein CASSRDRQGAVTGELFF.

On this clone: Different DNA sequences within this sample yield the same CDR3. The rearrangement uses TRBV2 and TRBJ1-5; 9 bases map to TRBD1. The CDR3 has 15 amino acids. V shed 6 bases, J shed 4 bases, and the junction held 7 bases outside the gene matches. CDR1 SNHLY and CDR2 FYNNEI come from the germline V gene. This CDR3 is CASSEWTGENQPQHF. CDR3 nucleotides: TGTGCCAGCAGCGAGTGGACAGGGGAGAATCAGCCCCAGCATTTT. Combining the CDR3 with reference TRBV2 and TRBJ1-5 gives the whole variable domain EPEVTQTPSHQVTQMGQEVILRCVPISNHLYFYWYRQILGQKVEFLVSFYNNEISEKSEIFDDQFSVERPDGSNFTLKIRSTKLEDSAMYFCASSEWTGENQPQHFGDGTRLSIL.

The rearrangement links TRBV27 to TRBJ2-7; the D gene is possibly TRBD1 (6 bases). Trimming took off 2 bases at V and 2 bases at J, with 13 bases between the two ends. The CDR3 runs to 15 residues. Looked up from germline, CDR1 is MNHEY and CDR2 is SMNVEV (reference sequence). The DNA of the CDR3 is TGTGCCAGCAGTTTAAGTGGGCAGGGGACCTACGAGCAGTACTTC. Its translation is CASSLSGQGTYEQYF.

This chain uses TRBV7-9 with TRBJ2-5, with D possibly matching TRBD1 (6 bases). The CDR3 contains 14 residues. V was shortened by 5 bases and J by 0 bases, with 10 bases between the two germline ends. The germline CDR1 and CDR2 sequences are SEHNR and FQNEAQ (reference sequence). CDR3 in amino acids: CASSRWTDQETQYF. The CDR3 bases are TGTGCCAGCAGCAGATGGACAGACCAAGAGACCCAGTACTTC.

This clone was detected only once. The chain has TRBV7-6 and TRBJ1-5; D is ambiguous. The V and J ends lost 1 base and 0 bases respectively, with 16 bases between them. This CDR3 is built from 18 residues. Germline V CDR1 and CDR2: SGHVS, FNYEAQ. CDR3 amino acids: CASSLEGSSLYSNQPQHF. The CDR3 DNA reads as TGTGCCAGCAGCTTAGAAGGGAGTAGCTTATATAGCAATCAGCCCCAGCATTTT.

The chain is built from TRBV5-1 and TRBJ1-2; 10 nucleotides agree with TRBD1. The CDR3 consists of 13 residues. Germline CDR1 reads SGHRS; CDR2 reads YFSETQ. After removal of 4 bases from V and 6 bases from J, the junction contained 3 bases not matched to a gene. CDR3 in DNA: TGCGCCAGCAGCCAGACAGGGGGCAATGGCTACACCTTC. It encodes CASSQTGGNGYTF.

The rearrangement uses TRBV2 and TRBJ1-1; the D is unclear. Deletions cut 5 bases from V and 3 bases from J, with 7 bases between. This CDR3 is built from 12 residues. Germline CDR1 and CDR2: SNHLY and FYNNEI. In DNA, the CDR3 is TGTGCCAGCAGTCACCAGGACACTGAAGCTTTCTTT. Its translation is CASSHQDTEAFF.

The chain recombines TRBV18 with TRBJ1-4, with TRBD1 identical over 8 bases. The CDR3 covers 15 residues. The germline V gene encodes CDR1 KGHSH and CDR2 LQKENI. With V trimmed by 3 bases and J by 6 bases, 6 bases remained unmatched. The DNA of the CDR3 is TGTGCCAGCTCACCCCAGGGGGCGCTAGATGAAAAACTGTTTTTT. Encoded protein: CASSPQGALDEKLFF.

The V and J genes are TRBV28 and TRBJ1-6, with D hard to call. Germline-derived CDR1 and CDR2 are MDHEN and SYDVKM. The CDR3 spans 15 residues. With 2 bases removed from V and 3 bases from J, the gap between germline ends came to 8 bases. The CDR3 region is CASSLVRGYNSPLHF. CDR3 sequence (DNA): TGTGCCAGCAGTTTAGTGCGGGGCTATAATTCACCCCTCCACTTT.

The V and J genes are TRBV2 and TRBJ2-1, with TRBD1 matching over 10 bases. Germline V CDR1 and CDR2: SNHLY, FYNNEI. V trimming: 8 bases; J trimming: 10 bases; junction bases outside the gene matches: 8. This CDR3 comprises 13 residues. The CDR3 DNA is TGTGCCAGCGAGGACAGGGGGTCAGGGGAGCAGTTCTTC. Its translation: CASEDRGSGEQFF.

The V and J genes are TRBV7-2 and TRBJ2-2; perhaps TRBD2 as D (7 bases). The germline V and J ends were trimmed by 5 bases and 6 bases, with 13 bases remaining between them. CDR3 size: 14 residues. In germline, CDR1 is SGHTA, CDR2 FQGNSA. CDR3 amino acids: CASSPGGLSGELFF. The CDR3 coding sequence is TGTGCCAGCAGCCCCGGGGGGCTATCCGGGGAGCTGTTTTTT.

The rearrangement joins TRBV19 to TRBJ1-5; D perhaps matches TRBD1 (5 bases). Per the germline V gene, CDR1 is LNHDA and CDR2 is SQIVND (reference sequence). CDR3 length equals 15 residues. Trimming pared 1 base from V and 3 bases from J, leaving 10 bases between. CDR3 in amino acids: CASSIGQPLNQPQHF. Here the CDR3 DNA reads TGTGCCAGTAGTATAGGACAGCCACTCAATCAGCCCCAGCATTTT.

This clone occurred once. The chain has TRBV9 and TRBJ2-2; TRBD2 matches 7 bases. Per the germline V gene, CDR1 is SGDLS and CDR2 is YYNGEE. The CDR3 is 18 residues long. Losses at the gene ends were 0 bases for V and 8 bases for J; bases not matched to a gene: 16. The CDR3 coding sequence is TGTGCCAGCAGCGTAGGAGGTGGGACTACCTCCCCGGTAGGGGAGCTGTTTTTT. It specifies CASSVGGGTTSPVGELFF.

This chain uses TRBV4-3 with TRBJ2-2, with TRBD2 matching over 12 bases. V dropped 3 bases and J dropped 3; count of bases not matched to a gene: 14. Germline V CDR1 and CDR2: LGHNA, YSLEER. CDR3 size: 20 residues. CDR3 amino acids: CASSQFFTSGGPIYTGELFF. The CDR3 nucleotides are TGCGCCAGCAGCCAGTTCTTCACTAGCGGGGGGCCCATTTACACCGGGGAGCTGTTTTTT.

CDR3 bases: TGTGCCAGCAGCGTCGCGACTAGCGGGGGGGATTCAGATACGCAGTATTTT. Translating it yields CASSVATSGGDSDTQYF. V gene TRBV2 combines with J gene TRBJ2-3; 14 bases are shared with TRBD2. Germline values: CDR1 SNHLY, CDR2 FYNNEI. The CDR3 runs to 17 residues. The V segment lost 6 bases and the J segment 4 bases; nucleotides outside the gene matches: 9.